This TCR beta chain was sequenced for a study of T-cell reconstitution after alpha-beta-depleted transplantation in children. Study-wide results and caveats: Among T cells one year after transplant, newly produced cells accounted for most counts and diversity. Reports say that about two months after transplant, the alpha-beta T cells came out of several hundred graft clones that had expanded. Surviving recipient T cells and thymic progenitors produced the high day-60 TCRbeta diversity seen in some patients.

This clonotype occurred many times. Its antigen is unknown. V lost 0 bases and J lost 2, with 12 bases in between. The CDR3 totals 15 residues. Per the germline V gene, CDR1 is SGDLS and CDR2 is YYNGEE. Preparation of the TCRbeta library used unique molecular identifiers. One entry per CDR3 protein results from TCRdb running MiXCR on the PCR reads. The sample shows roughly 250,000 distinct CDR3 sequences, approximately 8.9% of them seen only once. This TCR was recovered from a male patient younger than 18 who had a stem cell transplant for acute lymphoblastic leukemia, so the T cells may come from the graft donor. The chain links TRBV9 to TRBJ2-7, with D tentatively TRBD1 (5 bases). Sample: PBMCs, mostly from graft donor cells, taken 180 days after TCRalphabeta/CD19-depleted stem cell transplant. The CDR3 is CASSVGAGIPYEQYF. The DNA for the CDR3 is TGTGCCAGCAGCGTAGGGGCAGGGATCCCCTACGAGCAGTACTTC.